Following are 16 T cell receptor beta chains from one sample sequenced in a study of OX40 agonist ivuxolimab in advanced cancers. Clones were read by immunoSEQ multiplex PCR, and TCRdb kept only the in-frame ones, dropping some. The sample carries about 19,000 clones, about three quarters recorded once. Here the sequenced sample was CD4+ or CD8+ T cells sorted from blood, taken in a trial of the OX40 agonist ivuxolimab. These receptors were collected from an adult with an advanced solid tumor such as melanoma, head and neck, liver or kidney cancer.

This clone was recorded once. This chain connects TRBV7-3 to TRBJ2-2; 9 bases line up with TRBD1. V was pared by 4 bases and J by 5 bases, with 5 bases of the junction left unmatched. The germline gives CDR1 SGHTA, CDR2 FQGTGA. CDR3 length: 15 residues. CDR3 region: CASSSIGQGTGELFF. The CDR3 coding sequence is TGTGCCAGCAGCTCCATCGGACAGGGGACCGGGGAGCTGTTTTTT.

The V gene is TRBV7-9, the J gene TRBJ2-7; D is uncertain. V lost 5 bases, J lost 2 bases, and 19 bases lay in between. The CDR3 is made up of 16 amino acids. Germline V gives CDR1 SEHNR, CDR2 FQNEAQ (reference sequence). CDR3 protein: CASSLIKGEQTYEQYF. As DNA, the CDR3 is TGTGCCAGCAGCCTTATTAAGGGTGAGCAGACCTACGAGCAGTACTTC.

This clone was seen a few times. For the CDR3, the DNA is TGTGCCAGCAGCTTAGATGGGGATACGCAGTATTTT. Residues: CASSLDGDTQYF. The V gene is TRBV7-2, the J gene TRBJ2-3; D unclear. From germline, CDR1 is SGHTA and CDR2 FQGNSA. This CDR3 comprises 12 residues. With 1 base removed from V and 6 bases from J, the gap between germline ends came to 5 bases.

This chain links TRBV9 with TRBJ2-2; 11 bases are shared with TRBD2. Germline trimming cut 3 bases from V and 6 bases from J; bases unmatched to any gene: 4. In germline, CDR1 is SGDLS, CDR2 YYNGEE. This CDR3 is built from 15 residues. The CDR3 DNA is TGTGCCAGCAGCGGGGGTAGCGGGGGGGCCGGGGAGCTGTTTTTT. Translated: CASSGGSGGAGELFF.

The chain carries TRBV4-2 and TRBJ2-2; D gene ambiguous. Germline loops: CDR1 LGHNA, CDR2 YNFKEQ. Trimming took off 0 bases at V and 8 bases at J, with 16 bases between the two ends. The CDR3 loop spans 16 amino acids. DNA for the CDR3: TGTGCCAGCAGCCAAGATGGTTTAATGAATAGGGGGGAGCTGTTTTTT. Amino acid sequence: CASSQDGLMNRGELFF.

This chain connects TRBV6-1 to TRBJ2-7, with D possibly being TRBD2 (6 bases). V was cut by 2 bases and J by 2 bases, with 13 bases left in between. CDR3 length: 15 residues. CDR1 MNHNS and CDR2 SASEGT come from the germline V gene. Here the CDR3 DNA reads TGTGCCAGCAGTGAATTCGGCGGGGAGCCCTACGAGCAGTACTTC. Its translation is CASSEFGGEPYEQYF.

There are many counts of this clone. The chain joins TRBV7-3 to TRBJ2-4, with D perhaps matching TRBD2 (7 bases). Per germline, CDR1 SGHTA and CDR2 FQGTGA. The V end lost 5 bases, the J end lost 2 bases, and 16 bases lay between the germline ends. The CDR3 sequence is 16 residues long. The CDR3: CASSLRTGGPKNIQYF. The CDR3 DNA reads as TGTGCCAGCAGCCTAAGAACCGGGGGGCCCAAAAACATTCAGTACTTC.

This clone was picked up a small number of times. The V gene is TRBV19, the J gene TRBJ1-5; weak D call: TRBD1 (5 bases). Germline CDR1 is LNHDA and CDR2 is SQIVND (reference sequence). V was shortened by 2 bases and J by 4 bases, with 9 bases between the two germline ends. CDR3 size: 14 residues. The CDR3 DNA sequence: TGTGCCAGTAGTATACGTGACAGTAATCAGCCCCAGCATTTT. It is translated as CASSIRDSNQPQHF.

This clone was observed once. V usage is TRBV5-6 and J usage is TRBJ2-1, with 15 bases aligning to TRBD2. Per germline, CDR1 SGHDT and CDR2 YYEEEE. J was trimmed by 3 bases and V by 4 bases; bases with no gene match: 5. The CDR3 has 17 residues. This CDR3 is CASSGTSGGFFYNEQFF. Here the CDR3 DNA reads TGTGCCAGCAGCGGGACTAGCGGGGGGTTCTTCTACAATGAGCAGTTCTTC. The variable domain in full, completed from reference TRBV5-6 and TRBJ2-1, reads DAGVTQSPTHLIKTRGQQVTLRCSPKSGHDTVSWYQQALGQGPQFIFQYYEEEERQRGNFPDRFSGHQFPNYSSELNVNALLLGDSALYLCASSGTSGGFFYNEQFFGPGTRLTVL.

This clone was seen repeatedly, ten times or more. This rearrangement joins TRBV6-5 to TRBJ2-2; D gene unclear. Germline CDR1 and CDR2: MNHEY and SVGAGI. Between the trimmed V and J ends, which lost 2 bases and 6 bases, there was a span of 7 bases. The CDR3 has 13 amino acids. CDR3 sequence: CASSYGFPGELFF. The CDR3 DNA reads TGTGCCAGCAGTTACGGATTTCCCGGGGAGCTGTTTTTT.

The V call is TRBV6-5, the J call TRBJ1-4; 8 nucleotides agree with TRBD1. In germline, CDR1 is MNHEY, CDR2 SVGAGI. The CDR3 extends over 16 amino acids. J was trimmed by 3 bases and V by 0 bases; bases with no gene match: 3. The CDR3 here is CASSYSDREANEKLFF. The CDR3 coding sequence is TGTGCCAGCAGTTACTCGGACAGGGAAGCTAATGAAAAACTGTTTTTT.

The chain recombines TRBV29-1 with TRBJ2-3; either TRBD1 or TRBD2 may fit D (5 bases each). The CDR3 sequence is 12 residues long. The ends were cut back, 3 bases at V and 1 base at J, with 5 bases in the middle. CDR1 and CDR2 from the germline V gene are SQVTM and ANQGSEA. This CDR3 is CSVEGGTDTQYF. In DNA, the CDR3 is TGCAGCGTTGAGGGGGGCACAGATACGCAGTATTTT.

This chain links TRBV6-5 with TRBJ2-7; 8 bases are a match to TRBD1. This CDR3 is 15 amino acids long. V dropped 7 bases and J dropped 1; count of bases not matched to a gene: 9. Germline CDR1 reads MNHEY; CDR2 reads SVGAGI. CDR3 in DNA: TGTGCCAGCAAAACGGAACAGGGGGTGTCCTACGAGCAGTACTTC. It codes for CASKTEQGVSYEQYF.

The chain has TRBV15 and TRBJ2-7; 9 positions agree with TRBD1. CDR3 length: 16 amino acids. The germline V gene encodes CDR1 LNHNV and CDR2 YYDKDF (reference sequence). Germline trimming cut 0 bases from V and 5 bases from J; bases unmatched to any gene: 8. This CDR3 is CATSRDVMGQGHEQYF. The DNA of the CDR3 is TGTGCCACCAGCAGAGATGTCATGGGACAGGGCCACGAGCAGTACTTC.

The chain combines TRBV4-3 with TRBJ2-3; D is unclear. This CDR3 spans 17 amino acids. Trimming removed 0 bases from V and 4 bases from J, with 17 bases in between. Germline assignment: CDR1 LGHNA and CDR2 YSLEER. Here the CDR3 reads CASSQDGFGELPDTQYF. The DNA for the CDR3 is TGCGCCAGCAGCCAAGATGGTTTTGGGGAACTCCCAGATACGCAGTATTTT.

The chain uses TRBV4-2 and TRBJ2-7; D not resolved. V lost 4 bases and J lost 0, with 16 bases in between. CDR3 length: 16 residues. Germline CDR1 LGHNA, CDR2 YNFKEQ. The CDR3 DNA sequence: TGTGCCAGCAGCCCGTCGCGGTCAACCCGCTCCTACGAGCAGTACTTC. Protein product: CASSPSRSTRSYEQYF.